The next 2 T cell receptor beta chains were all read from a single sample in a study of blood T cell repertoires in COVID-19 (dated by TCRdb to 2018 to 2021). Libraries were made using the immunoSEQ multiplex PCR assay. The table was pulled from immuneACCESS by TCRdb, which kept in-frame rearrangements only. Such tables lose some clones; where checked, under half of the loss comes from unresolved V genes, and the rest has no known cause. The sample yields 260,000 or so clones; about four fifths were counted once. Of the sample, 3.6% falls within the top ten clones. The sequencing input was PBMCs or T cells enriched from blood (not recorded which). The receptors come from a woman aged 35 to 49 who had been exposed to COVID-19.

The V call is TRBV5-1, the J call TRBJ2-3, with 10 bases matching TRBD2. Germline assignment: CDR1 SGHRS and CDR2 YFSETQ. The CDR3 totals 15 residues. Trimming cost V 1 base and J 3 bases; bases outside gene matches: 2. CDR3 residues: CASSLPSGGTDTQYF. Written as DNA, the CDR3 is TGCGCCAGCAGCTTGCCTAGCGGGGGAACAGATACGCAGTATTTT.

The chain uses TRBV11-2 and TRBJ2-7; 7 bases match TRBD1. Germline V CDR1 and CDR2: SGHAT, FQNNGV. The V segment lost 5 bases and the J segment 2 bases; nucleotides outside the gene matches: 6. The CDR3 is made up of 14 amino acids. CDR3 bases: TGTGCCAGCAGCGTGGGGACAGATGCCTACGAGCAGTACTTC. Translation gives CASSVGTDAYEQYF.